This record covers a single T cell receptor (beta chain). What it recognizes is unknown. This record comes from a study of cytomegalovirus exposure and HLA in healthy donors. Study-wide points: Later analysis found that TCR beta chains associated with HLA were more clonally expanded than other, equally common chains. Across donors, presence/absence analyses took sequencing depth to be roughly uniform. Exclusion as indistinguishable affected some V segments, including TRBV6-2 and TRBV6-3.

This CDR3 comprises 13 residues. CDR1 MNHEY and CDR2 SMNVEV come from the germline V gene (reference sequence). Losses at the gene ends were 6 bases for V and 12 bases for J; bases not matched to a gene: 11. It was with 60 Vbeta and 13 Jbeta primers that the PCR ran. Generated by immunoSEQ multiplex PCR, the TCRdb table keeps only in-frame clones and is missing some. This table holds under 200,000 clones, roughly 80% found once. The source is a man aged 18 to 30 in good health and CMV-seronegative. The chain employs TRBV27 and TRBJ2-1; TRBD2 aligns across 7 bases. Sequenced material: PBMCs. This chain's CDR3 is CASRPGGVQVQFF. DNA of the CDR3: TGTGCCAGCAGACCTGGGGGGGTTCAAGTGCAGTTCTTC.